The 23 T cell receptor beta chains below come from one sample, sequenced in a study of cytomegalovirus exposure and HLA in healthy donors (dated 2017 in TCRdb). The library was built by means of the immunoSEQ multiplex PCR assay. For the multiplex PCR, a mixture combining 60 forward primers for TCR Vbeta segments and 13 reverse primers for TCR Jbeta segments was used. Drawn from immuneACCESS, this table holds only the in-frame rearrangements with V and J called that TCRdb kept. Clones are partly lost; checked studies trace under half to an unresolved V gene and leave the rest unexplained. For this sample there are some 94,000 clones; roughly 63% appear just once. The ten largest make up roughly 2.6% of the sample. Sequencing was carried out using PBMCs. These receptors were obtained from a man in his fifties or sixties in good health and CMV-seronegative.

This clone was observed a few times. V and J are TRBV5-1 and TRBJ1-1, with a weak D call TRBD1 (6 bases). The germline CDR1 and CDR2 sequences are SGHRS and YFSETQ. This CDR3 is 14 amino acids long. Trimming cost V 4 bases and J 4 bases, with 14 bases left between them. CDR3 DNA: TGCGCCAGCAGCGCTAACAGGGTTACCACTGAAGCTTTCTTT. Protein: CASSANRVTTEAFF.

The chain recombines TRBV7-3 with TRBJ1-5; no clear D. This CDR3 spans 14 amino acids. Looked up from germline, CDR1 is SGHTA and CDR2 is FQGTGA. V was trimmed by 5 bases and J by 7 bases, leaving 15 bases between them. The CDR3, as DNA: TGTGCCAGCAGCCCCCCGGGGAACGACCAGCCCCAGCATTTT. This sequence encodes CASSPPGNDQPQHF.

The chain is built from TRBV14 and TRBJ1-2; 7 nucleotides agree with TRBD1. After removal of 4 bases from V and 6 bases from J, the junction contained 8 bases not matched to a gene. The CDR3 loop spans 14 amino acids. From germline, CDR1 is SGHDN and CDR2 FVKESK. CDR3 loop: CASSPRDSRDGYTF. CDR3 DNA sequence: TGTGCCAGCAGCCCCCGGGACAGTCGGGATGGCTACACCTTC.

The table lists this clone with a few counts. V is TRBV4-3 and J is TRBJ1-1; unclear D gene. Trimming shortened V by 0 bases and J by 2 bases, and 10 bases separated the two germline ends. Germline V gene data show CDR1 as LGHNA and CDR2 as YSLEER. The CDR3 runs 15 residues. The CDR3 region has the DNA TGCGCCAGCAGCCAAGATCATGGCAGAAACACTGAAGCTTTCTTT. It specifies CASSQDHGRNTEAFF.

This clone was detected only a few times. The chain carries TRBV4-3 and TRBJ2-1, with 8 bases that match TRBD2. The germline V gene encodes CDR1 LGHNA and CDR2 YSLEER. The CDR3 length is 15 residues. J lost 8 bases, V lost 0 bases, and 6 bases had no gene match. The CDR3 here is CASSQDRRGEDEQFF. CDR3 coding DNA: TGCGCCAGCAGCCAAGATAGGCGGGGGGAGGATGAGCAGTTCTTC.

This sequence joins TRBV5-1 and TRBJ1-3; 7 bases match TRBD1. CDR1 is SGHRS, CDR2 YFSETQ, per germline. The CDR3 runs 16 residues. Trimming cost V 0 bases and J 7 bases; bases outside gene matches: 10. CDR3 in amino acids: CASSLDPGQRGNTIYF. In nucleotides, the CDR3 is TGCGCCAGCAGCTTGGACCCGGGACAGCGGGGGAACACCATATATTTT.

The chain carries TRBV14 and TRBJ2-7; possible D gene TRBD2, 6 bases. The CDR3 spans 13 residues. Germline V gene lookup returns CDR1 SGHDN and CDR2 FVKESK. The V and J ends lost 0 bases and 10 bases respectively, with 13 bases between them. CDR3 DNA sequence: TGTGCCAGCAGCCAAGAATGGAGGGGCCCCCAGTACTTC. It encodes CASSQEWRGPQYF. Drawing the rest from reference TRBV14 and TRBJ2-7, the complete variable domain is EAGVTQFPSHSVIEKGQTVTLRCDPISGHDNLYWYRRVMGKEIKFLLHFVKESKQDESGMPNNRFLAERTGGTYSTLKVQPAELEDSGVYFCASSQEWRGPQYFGPGTRLTVT.

This clone has a handful of counts. The rearrangement links TRBV7-8 to TRBJ2-7, with 10 bases lining up with TRBD1. Germline V gene sequence: CDR1 SGHVS, CDR2 FQNEAQ. V gave up 4 bases and J gave up 2 bases; unmatched junction bases: 2. The CDR3 loop spans 14 amino acids. The CDR3 spells CASSSGQGAYEQYF. CDR3 coding DNA: TGTGCCAGCAGCTCCGGACAGGGGGCCTACGAGCAGTACTTC.

The CDR3 is CASSPGGLAGLDTQYF. CDR3 nucleotides: TGCGCCAGCAGCCCCGGGGGACTAGCGGGCTTAGATACGCAGTATTTT. This chain uses TRBV5-1 with TRBJ2-3, with 12 nucleotides matching TRBD2. Germline CDR1 and CDR2: SGHRS and YFSETQ. V lost 4 bases to trimming and J lost 5 bases; unmatched junction nucleotides: 8. This CDR3 has 16 residues.

CDR3 region: CASSLDSAGTGDEKLFF. In nucleotides, the CDR3 is TGTGCCAGCAGCTTAGACAGCGCTGGGACAGGGGATGAAAAACTGTTTTTT. The chain employs TRBV7-8 and TRBJ1-4, with 10 bases aligning to TRBD1. Germline assignment: CDR1 SGHVS and CDR2 FQNEAQ. Unmatched junction bases numbered 8, after V lost 1 base and J lost 6 bases. This CDR3 has 17 residues.

V and J are TRBV6-1 and TRBJ1-3; a weak D match, TRBD1 (5 bases). The CDR3 length is 13 residues. In germline, CDR1 is MNHNS, CDR2 SASEGT. The V end was cut by 2 bases, the J end by 3 bases, with 5 bases between. CDR3 amino acids: CASSEQGGNTIYF. The CDR3 DNA follows: TGTGCCAGCAGTGAACAGGGTGGAAACACCATATATTTT.

The chain links TRBV5-1 to TRBJ2-5; D is ambiguous. This CDR3 is 13 amino acids long. In germline, CDR1 is SGHRS, CDR2 YFSETQ. V was shortened by 1 base and J by 2 bases, with 6 bases between the two germline ends. CDR3 protein: CASSLYSQETQYF. The CDR3 region has the DNA TGCGCCAGCAGCTTGTACAGTCAAGAGACCCAGTACTTC.

CDR3 sequence: CASSFQTGNTIYF. The DNA for the CDR3 is TGCGCCAGCAGCTTTCAGACTGGAAACACCATATATTTT. V gene TRBV5-1 combines with J gene TRBJ1-3; the D is unclear. Trimming took off 2 bases at V and 2 bases at J, with 5 bases between the two ends. The CDR3 contains 13 residues. Germline V gives CDR1 SGHRS, CDR2 YFSETQ. The full variable domain, rest sourced from reference TRBV5-1 and TRBJ1-3, is KAGVTQTPRYLIKTRGQQVTLSCSPISGHRSVSWYQQTPGQGLQFLFEYFSETQRNKGNFPGRFSGRQFSNSRSEMNVSTLELGDSALYLCASSFQTGNTIYFGEGSWLTVV.

The gene calls are TRBV12-1 and TRBJ2-7; the table's D call, TRBD2, was not checked against the DNA. TRBV12-1 counts as a pseudogene. This CDR3 comprises 19 residues. The CDR3 here is CASSPSSPAGLAGVPEQYV. In nucleotides, the CDR3 is TGTGCCAGCAGCCCCTCCTCCCCGGCGGGACTAGCGGGAGTCCCCGAGCAGTACGTC.

The chain joins TRBV4-3 to TRBJ2-1; TRBD2 agrees at 11 bases. Germline loops: CDR1 LGHNA, CDR2 YSLEER. After removal of 0 bases from V and 6 bases from J, the junction contained 4 bases not matched to a gene. The CDR3 length is 16 residues. The CDR3 protein is CASSQEVAGGRNEQFF. The CDR3 DNA reads TGCGCCAGCAGCCAAGAGGTAGCGGGGGGGCGCAATGAGCAGTTCTTC.

This clone occurred a few times. The V call is TRBV6-1, the J call TRBJ2-7, with 8 positions matching TRBD1. The CDR3 has 15 residues. The germline V gene has CDR1 MNHNS and CDR2 SASEGT. The trim removed 6 bases at V and 3 bases at J, leaving 10 bases unmatched. CDR3 DNA: TGTGCCAGCAGACCCAGGGGGCTCGGAGACTACGAGCAGTACTTC. Residues: CASRPRGLGDYEQYF.

V and J are TRBV5-1 and TRBJ2-7, with TRBD1 matching 11 bases. V lost 6 bases and J lost 7; bases outside the gene matches: 6. The germline gives CDR1 SGHRS, CDR2 YFSETQ. This CDR3 is 13 amino acids long. DNA for the CDR3: TGCGCCAGCAATCCGGGACAGGGGGAAGAGCAGTACTTC. This encodes CASNPGQGEEQYF.

The gene calls are TRBV30 and TRBJ2-5, with 7 bases that match TRBD2. The CDR3 runs to 12 residues. V shed 3 bases and J 2 bases; nucleotides not matched to a gene: 0. Germline assignment: CDR1 GTSNPN and CDR2 SVGIG (reference sequence). The CDR3 DNA reads as TGTGCCTGGAGCGGGGGGCAAGAGACCCAGTACTTC. This encodes CAWSGGQETQYF.

In its sample, this clone was seen a few times. This chain links TRBV6-6 with TRBJ1-5; TRBD1 matches 8 bases. V dropped 6 bases and J dropped 7; count of bases not matched to a gene: 8. The germline V gene encodes CDR1 MNHNY and CDR2 SVGAGI (reference sequence). The CDR3 runs to 14 residues. CDR3 coding DNA: TGTGCCAGCAGAACGGACAGGGTCTGGCAGCCCCAGCATTTT. Translation: CASRTDRVWQPQHF.

V and J are TRBV6-6 and TRBJ2-2; D remains ambiguous. Trimming shortened V by 4 bases and J by 1 base, and 10 bases separated the two germline ends. Per germline, CDR1 MNHNY and CDR2 SVGAGI (reference sequence). The CDR3 loop spans 15 amino acids. The CDR3 reads CASSSFRRNTGELFF. The DNA for the CDR3 is TGTGCCAGCAGTTCTTTCCGCAGGAACACCGGGGAGCTGTTTTTT.

The gene calls are TRBV19 and TRBJ1-2; D not resolved. V shed 0 bases and J shed 0 bases, with 14 bases lying between them. CDR1 LNHDA and CDR2 SQIVND come from the germline V gene (reference sequence). This CDR3 comprises 17 residues. The CDR3 sequence is CASSIDLETPANYGYTF. CDR3 DNA: TGTGCCAGTAGTATAGATCTGGAGACCCCAGCTAACTATGGCTACACCTTC.

V and J are TRBV7-6 and TRBJ2-7; a weak D match, TRBD2 (6 bases). Germline assignment: CDR1 SGHVS and CDR2 FNYEAQ. The CDR3 runs 14 residues. Trimming took off 5 bases at V and 5 bases at J, with 16 bases between the two ends. CDR3 nucleotide sequence: TGTGCCAGCAGCCCTAGGAGACTAGTGGACGAGCAGTACTTC. Its protein product is CASSPRRLVDEQYF. Supplemented by reference TRBV7-6 and TRBJ2-7, the full variable domain reads GAGVSQSPRYKVTKRGQDVALRCDPISGHVSLYWYRQALGQGPEFLTYFNYEAQQDKSGLPNDRFSAERPEGSISTLTIQRTEQRDSAMYRCASSPRRLVDEQYFGPGTRLTVT.

CDR3 DNA: TGTGCCAGCAGCTGGCGGGGGGTGAGGGACTCTGGAAACACCATATATTTT. It translates to CASSWRGVRDSGNTIYF. The J gene is TRBJ1-3, the V gene TRBV5-6; weak D call: TRBD1 (5 bases). The CDR3 sequence is 17 residues long. The V end lost 3 bases, the J end lost 0 bases, and 16 bases lay between the germline ends. Germline CDR1 and CDR2: SGHDT and YYEEEE.